The clone carrying this T cell receptor beta chain was seen ten or more times. Its antigen remains unidentified. This sample was taken from a study of identical twins. General study findings and limits: Analyses based on zero insertions could be partly confounded by invariant MAIT and iNKT cells.

V was trimmed by 2 bases and J by 6 bases, leaving 16 bases between them. The CDR3 totals 15 residues. TCRdb reprocessed the 5' RACE reads via MiXCR and lists one record per CDR3 protein. The sample records around 230,000 distinct CDR3 sequences, roughly 10% being singletons. There were only healthy Caucasians among the donors. Sequencing used memory (CD45RO+) T cells sorted from blood. The chain joins TRBV12-3 or TRBV12-4 to TRBJ1-1, with D uncertain. The origin of this receptor is a woman aged 18 to 35 in good health. CDR3 bases: TGTGCCAGCAGTTTAATAACAGCAGTTCCCCCTGAAGCTTTCTTT. Protein: CASSLITAVPPEAFF.